These 9 T cell receptor beta chains originate from one sample sequenced in a study of response to subunit inactivated influenza vaccine. TCRdb redid the calling of the RT-PCR reads with MiXCR, one entry per CDR3 protein. The profile shows over 450,000 distinct CDR3 sequences, 13% of them singletons. The sample consisted of PBMCs from blood, taken 40 to 50 days after vaccination. The receptors stem from a man aged 45 to 65 who received an inactivated influenza vaccine.

A few counts support this clonotype. This chain uses TRBV20-1 with TRBJ2-7, with 10 bases lining up with TRBD2. Germline-derived CDR1 and CDR2 are DFQATT and SNEGSKA (reference sequence). With V trimmed by 4 bases and J by 0 bases, 3 bases remained unmatched. The CDR3 runs 14 residues. Here the CDR3 reads CSATSGSYSYEQYF. The CDR3 nucleotides read TGCAGTGCTACTAGCGGGAGTTACTCCTACGAGCAGTACTTC.

Only a few counts were recorded for this clonotype. The genes are TRBV28 and TRBJ2-7; D remains unclear. The CDR3 is made up of 13 amino acids. V was cut by 6 bases and J by 8 bases, with 17 bases left in between. Looked up from germline, CDR1 is MDHEN and CDR2 is SYDVKM. Written as DNA, the CDR3 is TGTGCCAGCAGCCTTTTGACCCAAGGGAAGCAGTACTTC. Amino acids: CASSLLTQGKQYF.

This clonotype was seen ten or more times. The chain employs TRBV5-6 and TRBJ1-5; no clear D. V was clipped by 0 bases and J by 8 bases, with 9 bases between them. Germline V CDR1 and CDR2: SGHDT, YYEEEE. This CDR3 contains 13 residues. CDR3 nucleotides: TGTGCCAGCAGCTTGGGCCCCTCCGAGCCCCAGCATTTT. Its protein is CASSLGPSEPQHF.

This clonotype was seen only a few times. This rearrangement joins TRBV5-1 to TRBJ2-2; no clear D. The V end lost 4 bases, the J end lost 7 bases, and 11 bases lay between the germline ends. Germline V CDR1 and CDR2: SGHRS, YFSETQ. CDR3 length: 13 residues. The CDR3: CASSRSDGGELFF. The CDR3 DNA follows: TGCGCCAGCAGCCGCTCCGACGGCGGGGAGCTGTTTTTT.

This clonotype was found many times. This sequence joins TRBV5-5 and TRBJ1-6; 8 bases match TRBD1. This CDR3 has 17 amino acids. Germline V lookup: CDR1 SGHKS, CDR2 YYEKEE (reference sequence). The J segment lost 1 base and the V segment lost 4 bases, leaving 7 bases of the junction unmatched. As DNA, the CDR3 is TGTGCCAGCAGCCTAGGACAGGGAGGGTCCTATAATTCACCCCTCCACTTT. Protein product: CASSLGQGGSYNSPLHF. The variable domain in full, with the rest retrieved from reference TRBV5-5 and TRBJ1-6, is DAGVTQSPTHLIKTRGQQVTLRCSPISGHKSVSWYQQVLGQGPQFIFQYYEKEERGRGNFPDRFSARQFPNYSSELNVNALLLGDSALYLCASSLGQGGSYNSPLHFGNGTRLTVT.

The table lists this clonotype with a few counts. The chain carries TRBV7-9 and TRBJ2-7, with D hard to call. Trimming removed 1 base from V and 5 bases from J, with 9 bases in between. Per germline, CDR1 SEHNR and CDR2 FQNEAQ (reference sequence). This CDR3 has 13 residues. The CDR3 nucleotides are TGTGCCAGCAGCTTAGAGGGCGCCCACGAGCAGTACTTC. It encodes CASSLEGAHEQYF.

This rearrangement joins TRBV7-2 to TRBJ2-1; D perhaps matches TRBD1 (5 bases). Germline lookup yields CDR1 SGHTA and CDR2 FQGNSA. This CDR3 spans 15 amino acids. Trimming left V 5 bases short and J 4 bases short, with 15 bases between. Here the CDR3 reads CASSPKRDRYNEQFF. The CDR3, as DNA: TGTGCCAGCAGCCCCAAAAGAGACAGATACAATGAGCAGTTCTTC.

This clonotype was observed many times. The V gene is TRBV12-3 or TRBV12-4, the J gene TRBJ2-3; D not resolved. This CDR3 contains 13 residues. V was shortened by 2 bases and J by 4 bases, with 7 bases between the two germline ends. The CDR3 reads CASSLLLSDTQYF. The CDR3 nucleotides are TGTGCCAGCAGTTTACTCCTCTCAGATACGCAGTATTTT.

This clonotype was counted between two and nine times. V gene TRBV10-3 combines with J gene TRBJ2-1; no definite D call. V shed 6 bases and J shed 4 bases, with 7 bases lying between them. The CDR3 has 12 residues. Germline CDR1 ENHRY, CDR2 SYGVKD. The DNA for the CDR3 is TGTGCCATCAGGACCTTATACAATGAGCAGTTCTTC. Its protein is CAIRTLYNEQFF.